The text below deals with one TCR beta chain. The antigen it binds to is not known. The record has no base qualities; no much larger clone is one base away. This record comes from a study of blood T cells in healthy people across ages (dated by TCRdb to the mid-2010s). Describing the broader study: Template switching captured roughly one uniquely barcoded TCR beta cDNA molecule per two T cells in model experiments. Age-related changes in TCR beta repertoire diversity were measured in the study by deep sequencing normalized with unique cDNA molecular identifiers. Four age groups were formed from the donors: young (average roughly 15 years), middle-aged (around 39), aged (more than 55) and long-lived (82). To avoid experimental bias, donors of different ages were distributed randomly across sequencing lanes. Two additional independent replicas of 1 million unique cDNA reads from the same blood draw were analyzed for two donors (one aged 18 to 29 and one aged 80 or older). Summary of the overall study and its limitations: Total diversity estimates from one million sequenced T cells were considered lower bounds and underestimates. Bulk unsorted PBMC profiling prevented conclusive comparison of naive and antigen-experienced compartments. As age increased, observed TCR beta diversity per million T cells dropped in a roughly linear way, and a significant reduction was already evident by age 40. There was a strong correlation between observed TCR beta diversity and the percentage of naive T cells measured by flow cytometry. Because donor CMV infection status was unknown, age-related changes in expanded clonotypes were potentially confounded. Compared with the aged group, the long-lived group had more naive CD4+ T cells, fewer expanded clones and increased TCR diversity, a pattern suggesting age selection.

The library came from 5' RACE. The sample was run on an Illumina HiSeq 2500. A second PCR of about 6 to 11 cycles was performed with a sample-barcoded 5' primer and a J-beta primer mix. A unique molecular identifier was introduced onto each TCR beta cDNA molecule by a template-switch 5' adaptor carrying 12 random nucleotides. Each sample yielded at least 2.5 million CDR3-containing paired-end reads. First-strand cDNA synthesis was performed from all RNA using the Mint cDNA synthesis kit, with priming by a TRBC-specific oligonucleotide. After uracil-DNA glycosylase treatment, a first 18-cycle PCR used universal primers M1SS and BC2_uni_R on all cDNA. Concerning the study's data processing: Each sample was normalized by randomly selecting 1 million high-quality reads, each carrying a distinct molecular identifier. Instead of being binned into consensus sequences, reads with shared molecular identifiers were discarded. MiTCR, run with a Q25 quality threshold and the strictest error-elimination algorithm, handled CDR3 identification, clonotype clustering and error correction. A nonparametric unseen species model using Euler transformation provided a lower-bound estimate of total TCR beta diversity. TCRdb took the public reads, trimmed them with fastp at Q25, ran MiXCR for clone calling and kept in-frame beta chains. Each entry merges the rows of one CDR3 protein and shows their most common DNA and genes. The V and J calls reflect TCRdb's pipeline rather than the authors' work. The sample contains some 1,500,000 distinct CDR3 sequences, 35% to 45% of them found a single time. The ten largest make up about 3.8% of the sample.

The approximately 40 donors, aged roughly 6 to 95 years, were systemically healthy Caucasian individuals from Russia. Each donor gave around 9.5 milliliters of peripheral blood, collected into EDTA-treated Vacutainer tubes. PBMCs were isolated by Ficoll-Paque density-gradient centrifugation, with at least 7 million obtained per sample. Total RNA was extracted from PBMCs with Trizol reagent, with at least 6 micrograms obtained per sample. Naive CD45RAhigh/CD27high T cell percentages were measured by flow cytometry on a PBMC aliquot from every donor. The sequenced material came from blood. The clonotype originates from a woman aged 18-29 years in good health.

CDR3 region: CASSLQGAPGLSNYGYTF. The DNA sequence is as follows: TGTGCCAGCAGCCTACAGGGGGCGCCGGGGTTATCTAACTATGGCTACACCTTC. Rearrangement joined TRBV27 to TRBJ1-2, and 9 junction bases match TRBD1. V ends up 6 bases short and J 0 bases short, with an unmatched junction base count of 14. The CDR3 holds 18 amino acids from the cysteine to the phenylalanine. Solely the CDR3 DNA is kept, with 54 bases framed from the first base. The germline V gene (reference sequence) sets CDR1 to MNHEY and CDR2 to SMNVEV.